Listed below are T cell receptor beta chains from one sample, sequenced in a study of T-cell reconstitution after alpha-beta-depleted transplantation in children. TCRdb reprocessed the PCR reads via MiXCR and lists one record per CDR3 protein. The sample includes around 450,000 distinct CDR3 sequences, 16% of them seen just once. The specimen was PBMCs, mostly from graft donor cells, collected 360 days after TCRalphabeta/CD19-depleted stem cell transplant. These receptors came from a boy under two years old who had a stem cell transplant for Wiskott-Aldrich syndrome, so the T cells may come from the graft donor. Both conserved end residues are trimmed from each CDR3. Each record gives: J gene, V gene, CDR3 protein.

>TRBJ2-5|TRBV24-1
ATSGGFQETQY
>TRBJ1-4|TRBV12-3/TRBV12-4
ASSLATGTEKLF
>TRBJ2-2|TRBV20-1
SARRRGTGELF
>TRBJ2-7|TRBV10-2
ASGKDYEQY
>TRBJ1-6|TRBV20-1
SARVTGTVSYNSPLH
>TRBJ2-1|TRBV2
ASKEGGPLEQF
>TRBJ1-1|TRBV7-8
ASSLGGKAF
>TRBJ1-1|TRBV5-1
ASRRRALNTEAF
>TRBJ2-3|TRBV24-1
ATGSSGRAADTQY
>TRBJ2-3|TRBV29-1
SVGGTASTDTQY
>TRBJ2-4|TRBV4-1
ASSQGYEWATVSNIQY
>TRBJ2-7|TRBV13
ASSLVLRGRYYEQY
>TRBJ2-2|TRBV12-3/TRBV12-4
ASTPRTGRNTGELF
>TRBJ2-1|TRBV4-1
ASSQDRRTGGMNEQF
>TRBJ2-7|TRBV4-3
ASSRGGRGDYEQY
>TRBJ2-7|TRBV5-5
ASSWEFYEQY
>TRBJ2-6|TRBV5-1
ASSSTPGANVLT
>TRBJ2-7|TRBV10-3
AISGTQIGYEQY
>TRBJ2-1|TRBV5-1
ASSRDRARSEQF
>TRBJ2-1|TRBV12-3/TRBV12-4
ASSRALNEQF
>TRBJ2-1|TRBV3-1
ASSHSISYNEQF
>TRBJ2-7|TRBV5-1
ASSLEGARLYEQY
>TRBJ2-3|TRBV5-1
ASSGQWGTSTDTQY
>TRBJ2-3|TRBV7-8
ASSLSRDPRSTDTQY
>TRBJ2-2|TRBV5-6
ASSFGSGELF
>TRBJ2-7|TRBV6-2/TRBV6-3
ASSYRTDYEQY
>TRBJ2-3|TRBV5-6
ASSLITSGQRDTQY
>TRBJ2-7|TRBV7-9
ASSFDGVTYEQY
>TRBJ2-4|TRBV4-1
ASRPGVLAKNIQY
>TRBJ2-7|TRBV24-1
ATSEGGGSYEQY